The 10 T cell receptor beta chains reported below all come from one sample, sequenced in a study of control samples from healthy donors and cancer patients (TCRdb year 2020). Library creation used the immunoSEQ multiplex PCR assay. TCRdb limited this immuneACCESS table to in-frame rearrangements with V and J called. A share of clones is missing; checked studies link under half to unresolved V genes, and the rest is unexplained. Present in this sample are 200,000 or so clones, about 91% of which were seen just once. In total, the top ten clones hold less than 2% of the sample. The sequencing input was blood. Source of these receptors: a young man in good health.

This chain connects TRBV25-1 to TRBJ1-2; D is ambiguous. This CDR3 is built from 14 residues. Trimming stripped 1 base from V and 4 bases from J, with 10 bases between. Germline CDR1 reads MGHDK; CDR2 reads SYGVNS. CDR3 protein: CASSESQAVYGYTF. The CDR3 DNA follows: TGTGCCAGCAGTGAATCCCAGGCAGTCTATGGCTACACCTTC.

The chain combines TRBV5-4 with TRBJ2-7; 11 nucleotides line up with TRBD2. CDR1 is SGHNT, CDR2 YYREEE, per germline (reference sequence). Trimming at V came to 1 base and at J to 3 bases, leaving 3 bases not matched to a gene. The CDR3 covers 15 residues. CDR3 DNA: TGTGCCAGCAGCTTGTCTAGCGGGGGGCACTACGAGCAGTACTTC. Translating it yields CASSLSSGGHYEQYF.

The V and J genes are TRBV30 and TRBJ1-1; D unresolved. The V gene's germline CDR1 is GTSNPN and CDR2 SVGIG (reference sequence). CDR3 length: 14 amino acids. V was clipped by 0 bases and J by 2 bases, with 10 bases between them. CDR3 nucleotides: TGTGCCTGGAGTGTACTCCAACTTAACACTGAAGCTTTCTTT. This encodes CAWSVLQLNTEAFF.

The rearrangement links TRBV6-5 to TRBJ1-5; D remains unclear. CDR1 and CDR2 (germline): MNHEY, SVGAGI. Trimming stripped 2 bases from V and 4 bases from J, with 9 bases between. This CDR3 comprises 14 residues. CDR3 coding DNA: TGTGCCAGCAGTTACGGACGGATGAATCAGCCCCAGCATTTT. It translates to CASSYGRMNQPQHF.

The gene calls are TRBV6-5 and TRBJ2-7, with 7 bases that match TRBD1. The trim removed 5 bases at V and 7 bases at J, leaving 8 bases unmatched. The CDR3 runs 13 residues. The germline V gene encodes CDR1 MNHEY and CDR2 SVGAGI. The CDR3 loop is CASSTTGVREQYF. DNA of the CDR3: TGTGCCAGCAGTACTACAGGGGTTCGGGAGCAGTACTTC.

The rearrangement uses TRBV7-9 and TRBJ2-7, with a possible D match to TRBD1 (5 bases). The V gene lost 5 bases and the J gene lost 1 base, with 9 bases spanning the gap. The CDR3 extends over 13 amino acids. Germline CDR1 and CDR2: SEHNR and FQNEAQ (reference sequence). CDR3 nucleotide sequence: TGTGCCAGCAGCACAGGACCATCCTACGAGCAGTACTTC. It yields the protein CASSTGPSYEQYF.

The CDR3 sequence is CASSLNGPTYNSPLHF. The DNA for the CDR3 is TGTGCCAGCAGCTTGAACGGGCCTACCTATAATTCACCCCTCCACTTT. The chain links TRBV5-6 to TRBJ1-6; D ambiguous. Per germline, CDR1 SGHDT and CDR2 YYEEEE. V gave up 1 base and J gave up 2 bases, with 10 bases separating them. The CDR3 is 16 amino acids.

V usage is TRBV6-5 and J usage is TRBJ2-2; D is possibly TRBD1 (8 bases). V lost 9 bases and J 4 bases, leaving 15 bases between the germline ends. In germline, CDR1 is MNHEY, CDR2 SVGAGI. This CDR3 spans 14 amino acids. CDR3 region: CASIYRGGTGELFF. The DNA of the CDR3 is TGTGCCAGTATTTACAGGGGGGGCACCGGGGAGCTGTTTTTT.

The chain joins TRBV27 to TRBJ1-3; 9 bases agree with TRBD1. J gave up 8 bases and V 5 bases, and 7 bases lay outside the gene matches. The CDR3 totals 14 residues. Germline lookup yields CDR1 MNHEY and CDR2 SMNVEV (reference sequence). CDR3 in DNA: TGTGCCAGCAGTCAACAGGGGGCTCATCACACCATATATTTT. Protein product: CASSQQGAHHTIYF.

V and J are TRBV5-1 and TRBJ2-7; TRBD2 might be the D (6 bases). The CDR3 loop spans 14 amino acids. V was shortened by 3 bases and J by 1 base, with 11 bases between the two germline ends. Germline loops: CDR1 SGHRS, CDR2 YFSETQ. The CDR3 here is CASSYGAGSYEQYF. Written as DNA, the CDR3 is TGCGCCAGCAGCTATGGTGCGGGGTCCTACGAGCAGTACTTC.